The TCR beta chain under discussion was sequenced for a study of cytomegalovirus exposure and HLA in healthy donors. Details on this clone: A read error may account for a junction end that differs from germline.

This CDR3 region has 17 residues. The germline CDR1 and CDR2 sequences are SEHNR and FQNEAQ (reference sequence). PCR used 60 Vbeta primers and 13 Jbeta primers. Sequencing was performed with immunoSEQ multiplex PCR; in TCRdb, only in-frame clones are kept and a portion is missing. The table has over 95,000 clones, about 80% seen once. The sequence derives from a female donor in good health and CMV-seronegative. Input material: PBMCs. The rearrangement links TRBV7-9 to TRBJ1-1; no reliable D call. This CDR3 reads CSSSHRGLWGTNTEAFF. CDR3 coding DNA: TGTTCCAGCAGCCACCGGGGTTTATGGGGAACCAACACTGAAGCTTTCTTT.